The 22 T cell receptor beta chains listed next were all sequenced from one sample in a study of cytomegalovirus exposure and HLA in healthy donors. The PCR was carried out with 60 Vbeta primers and 13 Jbeta primers. The method was immunoSEQ multiplex PCR; TCRdb's version includes in-frame clones alone and lacks a portion of them. The sample contains 160,000 or so clones, around 77% of which appear only once. The sample was PBMCs. The receptor set was obtained from a man aged 35-49 years in good health and CMV-seronegative.

The chain links TRBV2 to TRBJ2-7; TRBD1 matches at 9 bases. V dropped 4 bases and J dropped 3; count of bases not matched to a gene: 4. CDR1 SNHLY and CDR2 FYNNEI come from the germline V gene. There are 14 residues in the CDR3. CDR3 amino acids: CASSAWTGDYEQYF. The CDR3 region has the DNA TGTGCCAGCAGTGCCTGGACAGGGGACTACGAGCAGTACTTC.

The rearrangement links TRBV20-1 to TRBJ2-1; D not resolved. The CDR3 loop spans 11 amino acids. Germline CDR1 is DFQATT and CDR2 is SNEGSKA (reference sequence). V shed 7 bases and J shed 0 bases, with 4 bases lying between them. CDR3 sequence reads: CSVSSYNEQFF. The CDR3, as DNA: TGCAGTGTCAGCTCCTACAATGAGCAGTTCTTC.

As DNA, the CDR3 is TGTGCCAGCAGCTTGGAGGGACAGGCCTCCTACGAGCAGTACTTC. This sequence encodes CASSLEGQASYEQYF. The rearrangement links TRBV5-4 to TRBJ2-7; 8 nucleotides align to TRBD1. The length of the CDR3 is 15 residues. V shed 0 bases and J 0 bases; nucleotides not matched to a gene: 2. Germline-derived CDR1 and CDR2 are SGHNT and YYREEE (reference sequence).

The gene calls are TRBV27 and TRBJ2-7; D perhaps matches TRBD2 (5 bases). V was trimmed by 4 bases and J by 5 bases, leaving 12 bases between them. Germline assignment: CDR1 MNHEY and CDR2 SMNVEV (reference sequence). The CDR3 totals 13 residues. The CDR3 DNA reads as TGTGCCAGCAGTTGGCTCACTAGTGACGAGCAGTACTTC. It encodes CASSWLTSDEQYF.

The chain joins TRBV5-1 to TRBJ1-2; 8 nucleotides agree with TRBD1. The CDR3 totals 13 residues. Germline trimming cut 4 bases from V and 5 bases from J; bases unmatched to any gene: 4. Germline V gene lookup returns CDR1 SGHRS and CDR2 YFSETQ. CDR3 region: CASSMDRVYGYTF. In DNA form, the CDR3 reads TGCGCCAGCAGCATGGACAGGGTGTATGGCTACACCTTC.

This rearrangement joins TRBV29-1 to TRBJ2-5, with 9 nucleotides matching TRBD1. The germline V gene has CDR1 SQVTM and CDR2 ANQGSEA. This CDR3 spans 14 amino acids. V was pared by 8 bases and J by 3 bases, with 10 bases of the junction left unmatched. The CDR3 bases are TGCAGCATCTCCGGGACAGGGCCTAAAGAGACCCAGTACTTC. Its protein is CSISGTGPKETQYF.

The chain joins TRBV28 to TRBJ2-2, with TRBD2 matching over 13 bases. Germline V lookup: CDR1 MDHEN, CDR2 SYDVKM. The junction had 11 bases not matched to a gene; V was cut back by 6 bases and J by 4 bases. There are 18 residues in the CDR3. The CDR3, as DNA: TGTGCCAGCAGAAGGACTAGCGGGAGACCTCCGGGCACCGGGGAGCTGTTTTTT. This sequence encodes CASRRTSGRPPGTGELFF.

The chain is built from TRBV5-1 and TRBJ1-2; 9 bases align to TRBD1. With V trimmed by 4 bases and J by 7 bases, 11 bases remained unmatched. The CDR3 runs 15 residues. CDR1 and CDR2 from the germline V gene are SGHRS and YFSETQ. The CDR3 DNA follows: TGCGCCAGCAGCCTCCTAACAGGGACAGGGATTGGCTACACCTTC. It yields the protein CASSLLTGTGIGYTF.

The chain uses TRBV7-8 and TRBJ2-3, with 12 nucleotides matching TRBD2. The CDR3 covers 16 residues. J gave up 3 bases and V 4 bases, and 5 bases lay outside the gene matches. The germline V gene encodes CDR1 SGHVS and CDR2 FQNEAQ. CDR3 sequence: CASSSRLAGETDTQYF. The CDR3 DNA sequence: TGTGCCAGCAGCTCAAGACTAGCGGGAGAGACAGATACGCAGTATTTT.

J is TRBJ2-3 and V is TRBV10-3; D perhaps matches TRBD1 (5 bases). In germline, CDR1 is ENHRY, CDR2 SYGVKD. CDR3 length: 12 residues. With 10 bases removed from V and 1 base from J, the gap between germline ends came to 9 bases. CDR3 nucleotide sequence: TGTGCCAGCTCACAGGGCACAGATACGCAGTATTTT. This codes for CASSQGTDTQYF.

The genes are TRBV6-6 and TRBJ2-3; no clear D gene. There are 14 residues in the CDR3. Germline-derived CDR1 and CDR2 are MNHNY and SVGAGI (reference sequence). Trimming cost V 3 bases and J 0 bases, with 7 bases left between them. As DNA, the CDR3 is TGTGCCAGCAGTTATGTCGGGAGCACAGATACGCAGTATTTT. Translated, it gives CASSYVGSTDTQYF.

V gene TRBV18 combines with J gene TRBJ2-7; 8 bases are shared with TRBD1. With 4 bases clipped from V and 5 bases from J, the junction kept 4 bases outside the gene matches. Germline V gene lookup returns CDR1 KGHSH and CDR2 LQKENI. The CDR3 consists of 13 residues. The chain's CDR3 is CASSLDRGNEQYV. Here the CDR3 DNA reads TGTGCCAGCTCACTCGACAGGGGCAACGAGCAGTACGTC.

In its sample, this clone was seen once. The V and J genes are TRBV18 and TRBJ2-7, with 7 bases matching TRBD2. There are 14 residues in the CDR3. Germline CDR1 is KGHSH and CDR2 is LQKENI. J was trimmed by 5 bases and V by 6 bases; bases with no gene match: 10. The CDR3 loop reads CASSPGWGGDEQYV. The CDR3 bases are TGTGCCAGCTCCCCAGGCTGGGGAGGGGACGAGCAGTACGTC.

There are a few counts of this clone. V usage is TRBV7-6 and J usage is TRBJ1-5, with D perhaps matching TRBD1 (5 bases). V was trimmed by 2 bases and J by 2 bases, leaving 13 bases between them. Germline V lookup: CDR1 SGHVS, CDR2 FNYEAQ. This CDR3 is built from 16 residues. This chain's CDR3 is CASSLSGGGGNQPQHF. In nucleotides, the CDR3 is TGTGCCAGCAGCTTATCGGGGGGGGGAGGCAATCAGCCCCAGCATTTT.

Concerning this clone itself: Germline is not matched at one junction end, which may reflect a read error. The rearrangement links TRBV7-9 to TRBJ1-5; D remains ambiguous. The CDR3 spans 13 residues. From germline, CDR1 is SEHNR and CDR2 FQNEAQ (reference sequence). In DNA form, the CDR3 reads TGTGCCGGCAGCTTTGGGCAAAACCAGCCCCAGCATTTT. Translating gives CAGSFGQNQPQHF.

This chain links TRBV18 with TRBJ1-3, with unresolved D. The CDR3 has 14 residues. Trimming shortened V by 0 bases and J by 0 bases, and 3 bases separated the two germline ends. Germline loops: CDR1 KGHSH, CDR2 LQKENI. CDR3 amino acids: CASSPPFSGNTIYF. The CDR3 DNA sequence: TGTGCCAGCTCACCACCCTTCTCTGGAAACACCATATATTTT.

The chain employs TRBV7-2 and TRBJ2-7, with D unclear. Germline loops: CDR1 SGHTA, CDR2 FQGNSA. The CDR3 is 14 amino acids. Trimming cost V 0 bases and J 0 bases, with 6 bases left between them. CDR3: CASSLAAYSYEQYF. DNA for the CDR3: TGTGCCAGCAGCTTAGCGGCATACTCCTACGAGCAGTACTTC.

This chain connects TRBV28 to TRBJ2-5; TRBD1 matches at 12 bases. The CDR3 has 16 residues. The J segment lost 5 bases and the V segment lost 6 bases, leaving 10 bases of the junction unmatched. Looked up from germline, CDR1 is MDHEN and CDR2 is SYDVKM. The CDR3 here is CASRVRDRGRGETQYF. The CDR3 coding sequence is TGTGCCAGCAGAGTCCGGGACAGGGGGCGGGGTGAGACCCAGTACTTC.

The rearrangement links TRBV25-1 to TRBJ1-2, with D possibly matching TRBD1 (5 bases). This CDR3 has 14 amino acids. Trimming removed 7 bases from V and 2 bases from J, with 14 bases in between. Looked up from germline, CDR1 is MGHDK and CDR2 is SYGVNS. CDR3 sequence: CASIQSGGNYGYTF. The DNA of the CDR3 is TGTGCCAGCATCCAGTCCGGGGGAAACTATGGCTACACCTTC.

The genes are TRBV7-8 and TRBJ2-5, with 8 bases aligning to TRBD1. Germline trimming cut 4 bases from V and 0 bases from J; bases unmatched to any gene: 4. Germline assignment: CDR1 SGHVS and CDR2 FQNEAQ. There are 15 residues in the CDR3. CDR3 sequence reads: CASSSDRVYQETQYF. The CDR3 bases are TGTGCCAGCAGCTCGGACAGGGTGTACCAAGAGACCCAGTACTTC.

The chain is built from TRBV28 and TRBJ1-2; D call uncertain. CDR3 length: 13 amino acids. Trimming stripped 6 bases from V and 2 bases from J, with 10 bases between. The germline gives CDR1 MDHEN, CDR2 SYDVKM. CDR3 protein: CASRLTVNYGYTF. The DNA for the CDR3 is TGTGCCAGCAGACTTACGGTGAACTATGGCTACACCTTC.

V gene TRBV11-3 combines with J gene TRBJ2-7; possibly TRBD2 for D (5 bases). Trimming shortened V by 1 base and J by 0 bases, and 10 bases separated the two germline ends. The germline CDR1 and CDR2 sequences are SGHNT and YENEEA. The CDR3 loop spans 15 amino acids. CDR3 amino acids: CASSLGRRISYEQYV. In DNA, the CDR3 is TGTGCCAGCAGCTTAGGCAGGAGGATCTCCTACGAGCAGTACGTC.